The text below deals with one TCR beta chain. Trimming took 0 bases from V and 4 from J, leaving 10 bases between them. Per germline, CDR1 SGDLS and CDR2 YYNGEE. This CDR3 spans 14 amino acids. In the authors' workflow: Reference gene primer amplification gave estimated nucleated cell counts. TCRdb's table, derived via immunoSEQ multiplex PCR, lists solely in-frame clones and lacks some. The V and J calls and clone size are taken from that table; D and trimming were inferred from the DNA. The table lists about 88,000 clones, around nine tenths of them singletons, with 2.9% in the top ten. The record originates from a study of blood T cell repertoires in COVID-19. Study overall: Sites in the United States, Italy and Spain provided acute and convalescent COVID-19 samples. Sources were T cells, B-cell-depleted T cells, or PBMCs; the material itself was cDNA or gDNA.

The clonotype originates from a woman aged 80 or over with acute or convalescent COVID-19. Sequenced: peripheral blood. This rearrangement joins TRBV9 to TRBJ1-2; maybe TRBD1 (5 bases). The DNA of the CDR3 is TGTGCCAGCAGCGTAGCGTCGGGGGGCTATGGCTACACCTTC. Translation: CASSVASGGYGYTF.